This T cell receptor (beta chain) was recorded in a study of PD-1 blockade in classical Hodgkin lymphoma. Study-level background: Patients in the cohort were put on intravenous nivolumab, 3 mg/kg every 2 weeks. Study-wide results and caveats: Prior to therapy, complete responders displayed diversity much like that of newly diagnosed patients. Healthy donors were reported to have higher baseline TCR diversity than newly diagnosed patients. Significantly greater TCR diversity emerged by C4D1 in CD4+ cells but not CD8+ cells.

Time point given: cycle 4 day 1 (C4D1), after about 6 weeks of nivolumab. Relapse was seen in all patients after autologous stem cell transplantation, and brentuximab vedotin exposure was variable. Negative selection with magnetic separation was used to purify CD4+ T cells from thawed PBMCs. Concerning this clone itself: What it binds is not known.

The CDR3 length is 15 residues. Germline-derived CDR1 and CDR2 are MNHEY and SMNVEV (reference sequence). Trimming took 7 bases from V and 4 from J, leaving 20 bases between them. Generated by immunoSEQ multiplex PCR, the TCRdb table keeps only in-frame clones and is missing some. The sample lists 30,000 to 35,000 clones; under 90% were seen once. The V and J genes are TRBV27 and TRBJ2-7, with a weak D call TRBD1 (7 bases). Here the sequenced sample was CD4+ T cells from blood, taken before the fourth cycle of nivolumab. The source of this sequence is a human donor with classical Hodgkin lymphoma. This CDR3 is CASTMTPQGGYEQYF. The CDR3 region has the DNA TGTGCCAGCACCATGACACCCCAGGGGGGTTACGAGCAGTACTTC.